This T cell receptor beta chain was captured by sequencing in a study of graft-versus-host responses after intestinal transplantation. Losses at the gene ends were 0 bases for V and 5 bases for J; bases not matched to a gene: 5. Germline V gives CDR1 SGHDN, CDR2 FVKESK. The CDR3 consists of 15 residues. As to this clone: Its antigen is not known.

Sequenced by immunoSEQ multiplex PCR; TCRdb stores in-frame clones only, minus some. Among 85,000 to 100,000 clones listed, 85% to 95% were seen once. Material: unstimulated CD8+ T cells sorted from spleen or lymph node cells, obtained before transplant. The sequence derives from a human donor who was the organ donor for an intestinal transplant. The chain links TRBV14 to TRBJ1-1, with 8 positions matching TRBD1. This CDR3 reads CASSQDWTGQTEAFF. In nucleotides, the CDR3 is TGTGCCAGCAGCCAAGATTGGACAGGGCAGACTGAAGCTTTCTTT.